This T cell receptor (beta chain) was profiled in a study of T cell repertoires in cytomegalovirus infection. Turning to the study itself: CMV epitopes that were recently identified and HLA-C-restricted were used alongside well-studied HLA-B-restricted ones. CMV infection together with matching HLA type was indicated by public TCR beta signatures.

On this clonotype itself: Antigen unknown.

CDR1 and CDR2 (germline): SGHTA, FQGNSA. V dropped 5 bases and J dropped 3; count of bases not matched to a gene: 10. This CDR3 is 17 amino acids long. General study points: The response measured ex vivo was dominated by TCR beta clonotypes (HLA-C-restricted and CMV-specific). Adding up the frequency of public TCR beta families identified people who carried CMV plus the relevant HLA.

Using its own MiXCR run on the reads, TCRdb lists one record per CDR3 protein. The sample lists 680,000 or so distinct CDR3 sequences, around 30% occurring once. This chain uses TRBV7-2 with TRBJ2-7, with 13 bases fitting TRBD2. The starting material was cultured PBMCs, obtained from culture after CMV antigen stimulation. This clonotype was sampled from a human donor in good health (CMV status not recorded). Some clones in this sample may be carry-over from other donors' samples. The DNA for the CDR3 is TGTGCCAGCAGCCTGGTAGGGACTAGCGGGGTCGGCTACGAGCAGTACTTC. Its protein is CASSLVGTSGVGYEQYF.